The rows below give T cell receptor beta chains drawn from one sample of a study of cytomegalovirus exposure and HLA in healthy donors. Data came from immunoSEQ multiplex PCR; TCRdb stores just in-frame clones and leaves some out. The sample holds about 130,000 clones; over 65% are singletons and the top ten take about a tenth. Specimen: PBMCs. These receptors were taken from a young man in good health and CMV-seropositive. Each CDR3 is given with its conserved first and last residue. The order of the fields is CDR3 protein, V gene.

CASSLGGVGNEKLFF | TRBV5-6
CAWKLVTEAFF | TRBV30
CASSYRGGLGTEAFF | TRBV4-1
CASSSDSQRGYTF | TRBV27
CAISENPGGAGNTEAFF | TRBV10-3
CASHLAGVLEQYF | TRBV28
CASSLQGARRNTEAFF | TRBV28
CASRETSGTEAFF | TRBV4-2
CASSLYSGGDTQYF | TRBV11-2
CASSLGGRTEAFF | TRBV27
CASSMGSNEQFF | TRBV19
CASSQSLTGSSYNEQFF | TRBV4-3
CAWRISGGGGNQPQHF | TRBV30
CASSLVRGISEAFF | TRBV7-8
CSLGGTYEQYF | TRBV20-1
CASSEEGKDQPQHF | TRBV25-1
CASSPTRTGRVHEQYF | TRBV23-1
CASSLKKSGYGYTF | TRBV27
CASSESGDNEQFF | TRBV25-1
CAIRYGGGDDEQFF | TRBV10-3
CASSGQGGHDGYTF | TRBV6-5
CATSITRVFPYEQYF | TRBV15
CAARGEGTDTQYF | TRBV19